The 32 T cell receptor beta chains below were found in one sample sequenced in a study of OX40 agonist ivuxolimab in advanced cancers. Produced via immunoSEQ multiplex PCR; TCRdb's table is partial and in-frame only. The table shows about 80,000 clones, with around 87% occurring only once. Sequencing was performed on CD4+ or CD8+ T cells sorted from blood, taken in a trial of the OX40 agonist ivuxolimab. The receptors stem from an adult with an advanced solid tumor such as melanoma, head and neck, liver or kidney cancer.

The chain carries TRBV5-6 and TRBJ1-2; D uncertain. CDR3 length: 15 amino acids. Deletions cut 2 bases from V and 7 bases from J, with 18 bases between. From germline, CDR1 is SGHDT and CDR2 YYEEEE. CDR3 region: CASSFSGRFQGGYTF. In DNA, the CDR3 is TGTGCCAGCAGCTTTAGTGGCAGGTTCCAAGGTGGCTACACCTTC.

The CDR3 is CASSPPPPSENEKLFF. Written as DNA, the CDR3 is TGTGCCAGCAGCCCGCCCCCCCCGTCGGAAAATGAAAAACTGTTTTTT. The chain carries TRBV5-6 and TRBJ1-4; no reliable D call. The CDR3 is 16 amino acids. Germline assignment: CDR1 SGHDT and CDR2 YYEEEE. Trimming cost V 4 bases and J 5 bases, with 18 bases left between them.

The CDR3 spells CAIFSGTGGNYGYTF. The CDR3, as DNA: TGTGCCATCTTTTCCGGGACAGGAGGGAACTATGGCTACACCTTC. This rearrangement joins TRBV6-1 to TRBJ1-2, with 8 bases fitting TRBD1. The V segment lost 10 bases and the J segment 2 bases; nucleotides outside the gene matches: 12. The length of the CDR3 is 15 residues. Germline CDR1 is MNHNS and CDR2 is SASEGT.

The chain employs TRBV5-5 and TRBJ1-2, with 9 bases identical to TRBD1. This CDR3 comprises 15 residues. J was trimmed by 2 bases and V by 4 bases; bases with no gene match: 6. Germline V lookup: CDR1 SGHKS, CDR2 YYEKEE (reference sequence). The CDR3 protein is CASSRGQGENYGYTF. CDR3 DNA: TGTGCCAGCAGCAGGGGACAGGGAGAAAACTATGGCTACACCTTC.

This chain uses TRBV5-1 with TRBJ2-1; 7 bases line up with TRBD1. Trimming at V came to 3 bases and at J to 0 bases, leaving 3 bases not matched to a gene. Germline V gene data show CDR1 as SGHRS and CDR2 as YFSETQ. The CDR3 totals 15 residues. CDR3 DNA sequence: TGCGCCAGCAGCTCGGGACAGCGCTCCTACAATGAGCAGTTCTTC. This gives the protein CASSSGQRSYNEQFF.

V and J are TRBV10-3 and TRBJ2-7, with TRBD1 identical over 9 bases. The CDR3 totals 14 residues. Trimming cost V 2 bases and J 5 bases; bases outside gene matches: 4. Per germline, CDR1 ENHRY and CDR2 SYGVKD. CDR3 region: CAISETGQGNEQYV. The DNA for the CDR3 is TGTGCCATCAGTGAGACGGGACAGGGCAACGAGCAGTACGTC.

This clone has a handful of counts. The rearrangement joins TRBV7-3 to TRBJ1-1, with 7 bases matching TRBD1. The J segment lost 4 bases and the V segment lost 1 base, leaving 9 bases of the junction unmatched. The germline V gene encodes CDR1 SGHTA and CDR2 FQGTGA. This CDR3 comprises 16 residues. The CDR3: CASSLRRGQGFTEAFF. For the CDR3, the DNA is TGTGCCAGCAGCTTAAGAAGGGGGCAGGGTTTCACTGAAGCTTTCTTT.

The chain employs TRBV19 and TRBJ1-5; 8 positions match TRBD1. The CDR3 is made up of 15 amino acids. The germline V gene encodes CDR1 LNHDA and CDR2 SQIVND (reference sequence). The V segment lost 6 bases and the J segment 2 bases; nucleotides outside the gene matches: 6. The CDR3 spells CASRLPGQGNQPQHF. The CDR3 DNA reads TGTGCCAGTAGGTTACCGGGACAGGGCAATCAGCCCCAGCATTTT.

This clone was detected once. This sequence joins TRBV5-1 and TRBJ2-6; 11 nucleotides align to TRBD1. This CDR3 is built from 19 residues. The germline V gene has CDR1 SGHRS and CDR2 YFSETQ. Unmatched junction bases numbered 11, after V lost 5 bases and J lost 1 base. CDR3 loop: CASRHQTGTGGSGANVLTF. As DNA, the CDR3 is TGCGCCAGCAGACACCAGACCGGGACAGGGGGTTCTGGGGCCAACGTCCTGACTTTC.

V usage is TRBV28 and J usage is TRBJ1-4; TRBD1 matches at 8 bases. This CDR3 comprises 14 residues. Germline values: CDR1 MDHEN, CDR2 SYDVKM. The V gene end was trimmed by 5 bases and the J gene end by 5 bases; junction bases not matched to a gene: 4. The CDR3, as DNA: TGTGCCAGCAGTATGGGGACAGGCAATGAAAAACTGTTTTTT. Amino acids: CASSMGTGNEKLFF.

This sequence joins TRBV9 and TRBJ1-6; TRBD1 matches 10 bases. V was clipped by 0 bases and J by 14 bases; unmatched bases: 8. Looked up from germline, CDR1 is SGDLS and CDR2 is YYNGEE. The CDR3 spans 15 residues. DNA for the CDR3: TGTGCCAGCAGCGTAGGGCGGAGGGGACAGGGGTCCCTCCACTTT. It codes for CASSVGRRGQGSLHF.

The rearrangement uses TRBV10-2 and TRBJ1-5, with TRBD1 as a possible D gene (6 bases). Trimming removed 1 base from V and 4 bases from J, with 11 bases in between. The CDR3 sequence is 15 residues long. Per the germline V gene, CDR1 is WSHSY and CDR2 is SAAADI. The CDR3 spells CASSELGGKNQPQHF. The CDR3 region has the DNA TGCGCCAGCAGTGAGTTGGGGGGCAAGAATCAGCCCCAGCATTTT.

The chain uses TRBV2 and TRBJ1-4; a possible D gene is TRBD1 (5 bases). V gave up 6 bases and J gave up 0 bases, with 14 bases separating them. CDR1 SNHLY and CDR2 FYNNEI come from the germline V gene. The length of the CDR3 is 16 residues. The CDR3 nucleotides read TGTGCCAGCAGGGACGGAGGGACTACAACTAATGAAAAACTGTTTTTT. This sequence encodes CASRDGGTTTNEKLFF.

The gene calls are TRBV6-5 and TRBJ2-7; 7 bases fit TRBD1. This CDR3 spans 16 amino acids. Germline values: CDR1 MNHEY, CDR2 SVGAGI. V shed 4 bases and J 0 bases; nucleotides not matched to a gene: 9. CDR3 in amino acids: CASSWTQGVLSYEQYF. Here the CDR3 DNA reads TGTGCCAGCAGTTGGACGCAGGGGGTCCTCTCCTACGAGCAGTACTTC.

The V and J genes are TRBV28 and TRBJ2-7, with TRBD1 matching over 7 bases. CDR1 is MDHEN and CDR2 is SYDVKM in the germline V gene. Trimming at V came to 4 bases and at J to 5 bases, leaving 8 bases not matched to a gene. This CDR3 comprises 14 residues. The CDR3 DNA sequence: TGTGCCAGCAGTTCCTACAGGGGATCAAACGAGCAGTACGTC. Translated, it gives CASSSYRGSNEQYV.

This sequence joins TRBV7-2 and TRBJ1-2; D remains unclear. The CDR3 totals 16 residues. V was pared by 0 bases and J by 4 bases, with 15 bases between. Germline CDR1 is SGHTA and CDR2 is FQGNSA. CDR3 in amino acids: CASSLAGPVATYGYTF. The CDR3 DNA is TGTGCCAGCAGCTTAGCGGGTCCGGTCGCAACCTATGGCTACACCTTC. Drawing the rest from reference TRBV7-2 and TRBJ1-2, the complete variable domain is GAGVSQSPSNKVTEKGKDVELRCDPISGHTALYWYRQSLGQGLEFLIYFQGNSAPDKSGLPSDRFSAERTGGSVSTLTIQRTQQEDSAVYLCASSLAGPVATYGYTFGSGTRLTVV.

The chain is built from TRBV20-1 and TRBJ2-1; D is uncertain. CDR3 length: 10 amino acids. Trimming pared 3 bases from V and 7 bases from J, leaving 4 bases between. Germline V lookup: CDR1 DFQATT, CDR2 SNEGSKA (reference sequence). CDR3 sequence reads: CSARSNEQFF. CDR3 sequence (DNA): TGCAGTGCTAGGTCTAATGAGCAGTTCTTC.

This clone has only one observation. J is TRBJ2-1 and V is TRBV7-6, with TRBD2 matching 11 bases. The CDR3 sequence is 15 residues long. CDR1 is SGHVS and CDR2 is FNYEAQ in the germline V gene. Unmatched junction bases numbered 7, after V lost 3 bases and J lost 9 bases. The CDR3 here is CASSFSGRVSSEQFF. For the CDR3, the DNA is TGTGCCAGCAGCTTTAGCGGGAGGGTCAGTAGTGAGCAGTTCTTC.

V gene TRBV5-1 combines with J gene TRBJ2-5; 8 bases agree with TRBD1. V lost 2 bases and J lost 3; bases outside the gene matches: 0. Germline V gene data show CDR1 as SGHRS and CDR2 as YFSETQ. The CDR3 covers 13 residues. The CDR3: CASSLQGEETQYF. CDR3 in DNA: TGCGCCAGCAGCTTACAGGGGGAAGAGACCCAGTACTTC. Full variable domain (rest looked up from reference TRBV5-1 and TRBJ2-5): KAGVTQTPRYLIKTRGQQVTLSCSPISGHRSVSWYQQTPGQGLQFLFEYFSETQRNKGNFPGRFSGRQFSNSRSEMNVSTLELGDSALYLCASSLQGEETQYFGPGTRLLVL.

V gene TRBV11-2 combines with J gene TRBJ1-3, with D tentatively TRBD1 (5 bases). The V gene's germline CDR1 is SGHAT and CDR2 FQNNGV. CDR3 size: 13 residues. The ends were cut back, 8 bases at V and 4 bases at J, with 12 bases in the middle. CDR3 bases: TGTGCCAGCGCGGCAGGGCTAGGAAACACCATATATTTT. This gives the protein CASAAGLGNTIYF.

This clone was detected only once. CDR3 sequence (DNA): TGTGCCAGCAGCTCAGCCCCGACGGATACGCAGTATTTT. This codes for CASSSAPTDTQYF. V usage is TRBV5-6 and J usage is TRBJ2-3; no reliable D call. The CDR3 length is 13 residues. Germline loops: CDR1 SGHDT, CDR2 YYEEEE. Trimming pared 3 bases from V and 6 bases from J, leaving 11 bases between.

The chain combines TRBV5-4 with TRBJ2-7; D is perhaps TRBD2 (6 bases). Germline CDR1 SGHNT, CDR2 YYREEE (reference sequence). The CDR3 covers 16 residues. The V and J ends lost 8 bases and 2 bases respectively, with 23 bases between them. This CDR3 is CARPSEQEGSPYEQYF. The CDR3 DNA reads TGTGCCAGACCCTCCGAGCAGGAGGGCTCCCCCTACGAGCAGTACTTC.

The V call is TRBV5-1, the J call TRBJ2-2, with 9 bases matching TRBD2. This CDR3 is built from 16 residues. The V segment lost 1 base and the J segment 1 base; nucleotides outside the gene matches: 2. Germline V gene data show CDR1 as SGHRS and CDR2 as YFSETQ. In DNA, the CDR3 is TGCGCCAGCAGCTTGCTAGCGGGGCAGAACACCGGGGAGCTGTTTTTT. Residues: CASSLLAGQNTGELFF.

The genes are TRBV7-2 and TRBJ2-2; TRBD2 is a possible D gene (6 bases). Trimming removed 4 bases at V and 4 bases at J, with 22 bases between. The CDR3 covers 18 residues. From germline, CDR1 is SGHTA and CDR2 FQGNSA. The CDR3 sequence is CASSSSRTGGAITGELFF. The CDR3, as DNA: TGTGCCAGCAGCTCCTCACGGACGGGCGGGGCGATCACCGGGGAGCTGTTTTTT.

The rearrangement links TRBV15 to TRBJ1-5, with D perhaps matching TRBD1 (5 bases). Germline CDR1 reads LNHNV; CDR2 reads YYDKDF (reference sequence). Trimming stripped 3 bases from V and 4 bases from J, with 10 bases between. The CDR3 has 14 residues. For the CDR3, the DNA is TGTGCCACCAGCAGTGGGGGGGGGAATCAGCCCCAGCATTTT. The encoded protein is CATSSGGGNQPQHF.

CDR3 nucleotides: TGCAGCGTTGGGTTGCCGGGGACAGATACGCAGTATTTT. The encoded protein is CSVGLPGTDTQYF. The chain links TRBV29-1 to TRBJ2-3; the D gene is possibly TRBD2 (5 bases). The CDR3 extends over 13 amino acids. Trimming took 4 bases from V and 3 from J, leaving 11 bases between them. Germline V gene lookup returns CDR1 SQVTM and CDR2 ANQGSEA.

The gene calls are TRBV14 and TRBJ1-1; D might be TRBD1 (6 bases). The germline gives CDR1 SGHDN, CDR2 FVKESK. CDR3 length: 13 amino acids. Trimming removed 4 bases from V and 7 bases from J, with 13 bases in between. The DNA for the CDR3 is TGTGCCAGCAGCCTATTAGTAGGGGGTGAAGCTTTCTTT. Encoded protein: CASSLLVGGEAFF.

V is TRBV6-1 and J is TRBJ1-2; no firm D call. Germline V lookup: CDR1 MNHNS, CDR2 SASEGT. Trimming removed 4 bases from V and 7 bases from J, with 16 bases in between. The CDR3 length is 14 residues. CDR3: CASSGDLYYSGYTF. CDR3 in DNA: TGTGCCAGCAGTGGTGACCTATACTATAGTGGCTACACCTTC.

The gene calls are TRBV14 and TRBJ2-1, with 10 bases that match TRBD2. CDR1 is SGHDN, CDR2 FVKESK, per germline. V lost 1 base, J lost 9 bases, and 9 bases stayed unmatched. The CDR3 consists of 16 residues. DNA for the CDR3: TGTGCCAGCAGCCAAGTTCGACTAGCGGGTACGGGTGAGCAGTTCTTC. Its translation is CASSQVRLAGTGEQFF.

The chain combines TRBV18 with TRBJ2-3, with D tentatively TRBD1 (6 bases). Germline V gives CDR1 KGHSH, CDR2 LQKENI. V lost 6 bases and J 0 bases, leaving 13 bases between the germline ends. CDR3 size: 15 residues. The CDR3 loop is CASSLGQQSTDTQYF. The CDR3 DNA is TGTGCCAGCTCTCTTGGACAGCAAAGCACAGATACGCAGTATTTT.

The chain couples TRBV4-1 to TRBJ2-1; TRBD1 or TRBD2 may be the D gene (6 bases each). V lost 1 base and J 8 bases, leaving 15 bases between the germline ends. The CDR3 is made up of 15 amino acids. Germline V CDR1 and CDR2: MGHRA, YSYEKL. For the CDR3, the DNA is TGCGCCAGCAGCCAAGCCGGTCGGGGGCTATATGAGCAGTTCTTC. Its protein product is CASSQAGRGLYEQFF.

The rearrangement uses TRBV21-1 and TRBJ1-5; the D call TRBD1 from the table was never checked on the DNA. TRBV21-1 is shown as a pseudogene. The CDR3 length is 14 residues. The CDR3 here is CASRTGHSNQPQHF. The CDR3 DNA sequence: TGTGCCAGCCGGACAGGGCATAGCAATCAGCCCCAGCATTTT.